The 24 T cell receptor beta chains in this list originate from one sample, sequenced in a study of blood T cell repertoires in COVID-19. Data came from immunoSEQ multiplex PCR; TCRdb stores just in-frame clones and leaves some out. Among approximately 130,000 clones, around 79% were seen once, and the ten largest hold over 15%. The sample taken for sequencing was peripheral blood. The receptor source for this set is a man aged 80 or over with acute or convalescent COVID-19.

This clone has more than one count but fewer than ten. The rearrangement joins TRBV29-1 to TRBJ2-5, with a tentative D call TRBD2 (6 bases). The V end was cut by 3 bases, the J end by 6 bases, with 8 bases between. Germline V gene data show CDR1 as SQVTM and CDR2 as ANQGSEA. The CDR3 runs 11 residues. The CDR3 DNA follows: TGCAGCGTTGATGCGGGGCAGACCCAGTACTTC. It is translated as CSVDAGQTQYF.

This clone was seen more than once but under ten times. The genes are TRBV6-5 and TRBJ2-5; 7 bases map to TRBD1. The CDR3 runs to 15 residues. Germline CDR1 is MNHEY and CDR2 is SVGAGI. The V segment lost 7 bases and the J segment 5 bases; nucleotides outside the gene matches: 13. Written as DNA, the CDR3 is TGTGCCAGCATCTCTGGTAGAGGGGGCGAGGAGACCCAGTACTTC. Translation gives CASISGRGGEETQYF.

V gene TRBV27 combines with J gene TRBJ1-4, with 9 bases fitting TRBD1. The germline V gene encodes CDR1 MNHEY and CDR2 SMNVEV (reference sequence). Trimming took 3 bases from V and 5 from J; bases not matched to a gene: 4. CDR3 length: 15 residues. CDR3 coding DNA: TGTGCCAGCAGTTTGGGGACAGGGAAGAATGAAAAACTGTTTTTT. Translating gives CASSLGTGKNEKLFF.

This clone is a singleton in its sample. The V and J genes are TRBV18 and TRBJ1-3, with 9 bases matching TRBD1. Germline values: CDR1 KGHSH, CDR2 LQKENI. Trimming removed 3 bases from V and 0 bases from J; junction bases left unmatched: 6. The CDR3 has 17 amino acids. The DNA for the CDR3 is TGTGCCAGCTCACCGGGGACAGGGCCCGACTCTGGAAACACCATATATTTT. Translating gives CASSPGTGPDSGNTIYF.

This chain links TRBV6-6 with TRBJ2-3; unclear D gene. The V gene lost 5 bases and the J gene lost 1 base, with 13 bases spanning the gap. The germline CDR1 and CDR2 sequences are MNHNY and SVGAGI (reference sequence). The length of the CDR3 is 15 residues. CDR3: CASSTTELGTDTQYF. The DNA of the CDR3 is TGTGCCAGCAGTACCACAGAACTGGGCACAGATACGCAGTATTTT.

V and J are TRBV28 and TRBJ1-2; no clear D gene. The germline V gene has CDR1 MDHEN and CDR2 SYDVKM. The CDR3 totals 11 residues. V lost 3 bases and J 5 bases, leaving 4 bases between the germline ends. CDR3 protein: CASSFRYGYTF. The CDR3 bases are TGTGCCAGCAGTTTCAGATATGGCTACACCTTC.

This clone was found once. V and J are TRBV11-3 and TRBJ2-5; D is ambiguous. V lost 1 base to trimming and J lost 5 bases, with 8 bases between them. The CDR3 loop spans 13 amino acids. Looked up from germline, CDR1 is SGHNT and CDR2 is YENEEA. The CDR3 loop reads CASSLVARETQYF. In DNA, the CDR3 is TGTGCCAGCAGCTTAGTCGCCCGGGAGACCCAGTACTTC.

The rearrangement links TRBV28 to TRBJ2-5, with 10 bases aligning to TRBD2. CDR3 length: 14 residues. Germline V gene lookup returns CDR1 MDHEN and CDR2 SYDVKM. V was pared by 10 bases and J by 3 bases, with 8 bases of the junction left unmatched. CDR3 DNA: TGTGCCACCCAGACCCTAGCGGGGGAAGAGACCCAGTACTTC. Its translation: CATQTLAGEETQYF.

The J gene is TRBJ1-5, the V gene TRBV10-3; 9 nucleotides agree with TRBD1. The germline CDR1 and CDR2 sequences are ENHRY and SYGVKD. The CDR3 has 13 amino acids. Trimming cost V 8 bases and J 8 bases; bases outside gene matches: 7. CDR3 sequence: CAIRGTGPEPQHF. The CDR3 region has the DNA TGTGCCATCCGGGGGACAGGGCCGGAGCCCCAGCATTTT.

The rearrangement uses TRBV19 and TRBJ1-5; possibly TRBD1 for D (6 bases). Trimming removed 8 bases from V and 3 bases from J, with 14 bases in between. Germline CDR1 reads LNHDA; CDR2 reads SQIVND (reference sequence). The CDR3 totals 14 residues. CDR3: CASGNRAINQPQHF. DNA for the CDR3: TGTGCCAGTGGAAACAGGGCAATCAATCAGCCCCAGCATTTT.

CDR3 amino acids: CASSPAGGSTDTQYF. The CDR3 nucleotides read TGTGCCAGCTCACCGGCGGGGGGGAGCACAGATACGCAGTATTTT. This chain links TRBV18 with TRBJ2-3; TRBD2 agrees at 9 bases. CDR1 and CDR2 (germline): KGHSH, LQKENI. V dropped 3 bases and J dropped 0; count of bases not matched to a gene: 1. The CDR3 length is 15 residues.

V usage is TRBV12-2 and J usage is TRBJ2-3; TRBD2, the table's D call, lacks a check against the DNA. TRBV12-2 is annotated as a pseudogene. This CDR3 spans 19 amino acids. The CDR3 reads CASRLRGRDTKSGADTQYF. In DNA form, the CDR3 reads TGTGCAAGTCGCTTAAGGGGACGGGATACAAAATCGGGGGCAGATACGCAGTATTTT.

The chain uses TRBV29-1 and TRBJ1-1, with no clear D. Per germline, CDR1 SQVTM and CDR2 ANQGSEA. V lost 4 bases to trimming and J lost 2 bases, with 11 bases between them. The CDR3 totals 13 residues. The CDR3 spells CSVVQQRNTEAFF. The CDR3 DNA reads as TGCAGCGTTGTCCAACAGAGAAACACTGAAGCTTTCTTT.

CDR3 bases: TGTGCCAGCAGTTACTCTCACAGGGTCTACGAGCAGTACTTC. Amino acid sequence: CASSYSHRVYEQYF. The chain uses TRBV6-2 or TRBV6-3 and TRBJ2-7; possible D gene TRBD1, 6 bases. CDR1 MNHEY and CDR2 SVGEGT come from the germline V gene. CDR3 length equals 14 residues. Trimming pared 0 bases from V and 3 bases from J, leaving 9 bases between.

The chain is built from TRBV5-1 and TRBJ2-5; 11 bases are shared with TRBD2. CDR1 is SGHRS and CDR2 is YFSETQ in the germline V gene. J lost 5 bases, V lost 4 bases, and 4 bases had no gene match. The CDR3 runs 14 residues. Here the CDR3 DNA reads TGCGCCAGCAGCATTAGCGGGGGGGTTGAGACCCAGTACTTC. Translation gives CASSISGGVETQYF.

V usage is TRBV9 and J usage is TRBJ2-1; D might be TRBD2 (5 bases). The CDR3 sequence is 15 residues long. Germline CDR1 SGDLS, CDR2 YYNGEE. Trimming removed 1 base at V and 7 bases at J, with 15 bases between. In nucleotides, the CDR3 is TGTGCCAGCAGCGTAAGCGGACTCAGCACAAATGAGCAGTTCTTC. This translates into CASSVSGLSTNEQFF.

V and J are TRBV6-5 and TRBJ2-7; 9 bases are shared with TRBD1. With V trimmed by 6 bases and J by 2 bases, 8 bases remained unmatched. CDR3 length: 15 amino acids. Germline V gives CDR1 MNHEY, CDR2 SVGAGI. CDR3: CASRRGQGEAYEQYF. Here the CDR3 DNA reads TGTGCCAGCAGGCGGGGACAGGGAGAAGCCTACGAGCAGTACTTC.

This clone was seen only once. CDR3 DNA sequence: TGTGCCAGCAGCGAGGGGGCAGGGGGCGGTACTAGCACAGATACGCAGTATTTT. It translates to CASSEGAGGGTSTDTQYF. The chain has TRBV9 and TRBJ2-3; TRBD1 agrees at 8 bases. Per the germline V gene, CDR1 is SGDLS and CDR2 is YYNGEE. The CDR3 contains 18 residues. The trim removed 3 bases at V and 0 bases at J, leaving 12 bases unmatched.

This rearrangement joins TRBV7-9 to TRBJ2-3, with 15 bases that match TRBD2. V shed 3 bases and J 0 bases; nucleotides not matched to a gene: 1. The CDR3 is 17 residues long. Germline-derived CDR1 and CDR2 are SEHNR and FQNEAQ (reference sequence). The CDR3 region is CASSFGTSGGSTDTQYF. CDR3 nucleotides: TGTGCCAGCAGCTTTGGGACTAGCGGGGGGAGCACAGATACGCAGTATTTT.

CDR3 in amino acids: CASSERQVNQPQHF. CDR3 DNA sequence: TGTGCCAGCAGTGAACGACAGGTCAATCAGCCCCAGCATTTT. The V gene is TRBV2, the J gene TRBJ1-5; TRBD1 is a possible D gene (6 bases). From germline, CDR1 is SNHLY and CDR2 FYNNEI. Trimming removed 2 bases at V and 3 bases at J, with 8 bases between. This CDR3 contains 14 residues.

The genes are TRBV2 and TRBJ2-7, with 7 bases lining up with TRBD1. V trimming: 4 bases; J trimming: 6 bases; junction bases outside the gene matches: 12. The CDR3 covers 15 residues. The germline V gene encodes CDR1 SNHLY and CDR2 FYNNEI. The CDR3: CASSVDRAPGFEQYF. In nucleotides, the CDR3 is TGTGCCAGCAGTGTTGACAGGGCCCCAGGTTTCGAGCAGTACTTC.

The V and J genes are TRBV5-6 and TRBJ2-6; TRBD1 matches 8 bases. The germline gives CDR1 SGHDT, CDR2 YYEEEE. This CDR3 spans 15 amino acids. J was trimmed by 4 bases and V by 5 bases; bases with no gene match: 5. DNA for the CDR3: TGTGCCAGCAGTTCCAGGGGGCGGGGGGCCAACGTCCTGACTTTC. It translates to CASSSRGRGANVLTF.

This clone was detected only once. V usage is TRBV27 and J usage is TRBJ2-7; D is undetermined. CDR3 length equals 13 residues. The ends were cut back, 3 bases at V and 6 bases at J, with 12 bases in the middle. Germline CDR1 MNHEY, CDR2 SMNVEV (reference sequence). The CDR3 loop is CASSFSRTAEQYF. The CDR3 DNA reads TGTGCCAGCAGTTTTTCTAGAACGGCCGAGCAGTACTTC.

This clone was seen only once. This rearrangement joins TRBV11-3 to TRBJ2-5; TRBD2 agrees at 7 bases. CDR1 is SGHNT and CDR2 is YENEEA in the germline V gene. The CDR3 contains 15 residues. Losses at the gene ends were 5 bases for V and 5 bases for J; bases not matched to a gene: 11. CDR3 DNA: TGTGCCAGCAGCACCGGACTAGGCATTGGGGAGACCCAGTACTTC. As protein: CASSTGLGIGETQYF.